A single sample is the source of the 14 T cell receptor beta chains below, sequenced in a study of monozygotic twins with cystic fibrosis. The repertoire was sequenced with immunoSEQ multiplex PCR; TCRdb's copy has only in-frame clones and lacks some. The sample has 30,000 to 35,000 clones, more than 60% seen once. The sample was blood. These receptors were obtained from a girl aged 5-17 years with cystic fibrosis.

The J gene is TRBJ2-3, the V gene TRBV5-1, with TRBD2 matching 16 bases. Germline V gene lookup returns CDR1 SGHRS and CDR2 YFSETQ. This CDR3 spans 21 amino acids. J was trimmed by 4 bases and V by 0 bases; bases with no gene match: 14. Here the CDR3 DNA reads TGCGCCAGCAGCTTGGCCGCGCCTCCGGGACTAGCGGGAGGGCCGTCAGATACGCAGTATTTT. It codes for CASSLAAPPGLAGGPSDTQYF. Variable domain in full (rest from reference TRBV5-1 and TRBJ2-3): KAGVTQTPRYLIKTRGQQVTLSCSPISGHRSVSWYQQTPGQGLQFLFEYFSETQRNKGNFPGRFSGRQFSNSRSEMNVSTLELGDSALYLCASSLAAPPGLAGGPSDTQYFGPGTRLTVL.

The chain joins TRBV30 to TRBJ1-3; no clear D. The CDR3 has 11 amino acids. Germline V gives CDR1 GTSNPN, CDR2 SVGIG (reference sequence). V was shortened by 4 bases and J by 4 bases, with 5 bases between the two germline ends. For the CDR3, the DNA is TGTGCCTGGATCTTAGGAAACACCATATATTTT. Protein: CAWILGNTIYF.

This sequence joins TRBV16 and TRBJ1-2; TRBD1 might be the D (6 bases). The CDR3 consists of 16 residues. Per the germline V gene, CDR1 is KGHSY and CDR2 is FQNENV. Trimming stripped 4 bases from V and 4 bases from J, with 19 bases between. The CDR3 sequence is CASSRDRTATSYGYTF. The DNA of the CDR3 is TGTGCCAGCAGCCGGGACCGGACAGCGACAAGCTATGGCTACACCTTC.

The CDR3 nucleotides read TGCGCCAGCAGATTAGGAGGGGACGCCGGGGAGCTGTTTTTT. This gives the protein CASRLGGDAGELFF. The rearrangement links TRBV5-1 to TRBJ2-2, with a weak D call TRBD2 (6 bases). The V end lost 5 bases, the J end lost 6 bases, and 14 bases lay between the germline ends. CDR1 is SGHRS, CDR2 YFSETQ, per germline. The CDR3 totals 14 residues.

This clone showed up just a few times. The rearrangement joins TRBV10-3 to TRBJ2-7; possibly TRBD1 for D (5 bases). CDR3 length: 12 residues. V dropped 9 bases and J dropped 1 base, with 10 bases sitting between them. The germline gives CDR1 ENHRY, CDR2 SYGVKD. CDR3 loop: CAILDSSYEQYF. The DNA of the CDR3 is TGTGCCATTCTTGACAGTTCCTACGAGCAGTACTTC.

J is TRBJ2-3 and V is TRBV29-1; 9 nucleotides line up with TRBD2. The CDR3 has 15 amino acids. The germline V gene encodes CDR1 SQVTM and CDR2 ANQGSEA. Trimming took 0 bases from V and 3 from J; bases not matched to a gene: 4. DNA of the CDR3: TGCAGCGTTGAAGAAACAGCGGGAGGTACAGATACGCAGTATTTT. Encoded protein: CSVEETAGGTDTQYF.

The V gene is TRBV6-4, the J gene TRBJ2-1; the match to TRBD2 covers 12 bases. The CDR3 has 15 residues. Germline-derived CDR1 and CDR2 are MRHNA and SNTAGT. With V trimmed by 8 bases and J by 5 bases, 7 bases remained unmatched. The CDR3 DNA is TGTGCCAGCTCCAGACTAGCGGGAGATCACAATGAGCAGTTCTTC. It translates to CASSRLAGDHNEQFF.

This chain joins TRBV7-8 and TRBJ2-2; 10 nucleotides line up with TRBD2. The CDR3 loop spans 15 amino acids. The V segment lost 5 bases and the J segment 5 bases; nucleotides outside the gene matches: 5. The germline CDR1 and CDR2 sequences are SGHVS and FQNEAQ. CDR3 sequence (DNA): TGTGCCAGCAGCATACTAGCGGGAAGTACCGGGGAGCTGTTTTTT. This sequence encodes CASSILAGSTGELFF.

This chain connects TRBV30 to TRBJ2-3; perhaps TRBD2 as D (5 bases). Germline CDR1 is GTSNPN and CDR2 is SVGIG (reference sequence). The CDR3 spans 11 residues. Written as DNA, the CDR3 is TGTGCTGTTTTTACCCGGGGTACGCAGTATTTT. This translates into CAVFTRGTQYF.

The rearrangement uses TRBV4-2 and TRBJ1-2; tentatively, D is TRBD1 (6 bases). In germline, CDR1 is LGHNA, CDR2 YNFKEQ. Between the trimmed V and J ends, which lost 1 base and 6 bases, there was a span of 12 bases. CDR3 length equals 14 residues. The CDR3 nucleotides are TGTGCCAGCAGCCAAGTTTACAGGGTGGATGGCTACACCTTC. It codes for CASSQVYRVDGYTF.

This clone has a handful of counts. This sequence joins TRBV27 and TRBJ2-1; D remains ambiguous. The V gene's germline CDR1 is MNHEY and CDR2 SMNVEV (reference sequence). This CDR3 region has 15 residues. The V end was cut by 4 bases, the J end by 6 bases, with 16 bases between. CDR3 sequence reads: CASSSNSGPFNEQFF. The CDR3 region has the DNA TGTGCCAGCAGTTCCAACAGTGGGCCCTTCAATGAGCAGTTCTTC.

CDR3 DNA sequence: TGTGCCAGCAGCTTGTTCGGCGGGATCGCTAAAGATACGCAGTATTTT. Its protein is CASSLFGGIAKDTQYF. The rearrangement joins TRBV7-2 to TRBJ2-3; D possibly corresponds to TRBD2 (6 bases). Germline assignment: CDR1 SGHTA and CDR2 FQGNSA. Trimming pared 3 bases from V and 5 bases from J, leaving 18 bases between. This CDR3 is 16 amino acids long.

This clone has more than one count but fewer than ten. This chain links TRBV6-1 with TRBJ1-1, with D perhaps matching TRBD1 (5 bases). This CDR3 contains 12 residues. Trimming removed 6 bases at V and 5 bases at J, with 10 bases between. Germline CDR1 MNHNS, CDR2 SASEGT. The CDR3 region is CASSARGTEAFF. In DNA form, the CDR3 reads TGTGCCAGCAGCGCCCGGGGGACTGAAGCTTTCTTT.

This chain joins TRBV7-3 and TRBJ2-1; D is unresolved. CDR1 and CDR2 from the germline V gene are SGHTA and FQGTGA. Trimming stripped 1 base from V and 8 bases from J, with 21 bases between. The CDR3 sequence is 17 residues long. CDR3 protein: CASSLMPFTAGPHEQFF. CDR3 DNA sequence: TGTGCCAGCAGCTTAATGCCCTTCACGGCCGGCCCCCATGAGCAGTTCTTC.